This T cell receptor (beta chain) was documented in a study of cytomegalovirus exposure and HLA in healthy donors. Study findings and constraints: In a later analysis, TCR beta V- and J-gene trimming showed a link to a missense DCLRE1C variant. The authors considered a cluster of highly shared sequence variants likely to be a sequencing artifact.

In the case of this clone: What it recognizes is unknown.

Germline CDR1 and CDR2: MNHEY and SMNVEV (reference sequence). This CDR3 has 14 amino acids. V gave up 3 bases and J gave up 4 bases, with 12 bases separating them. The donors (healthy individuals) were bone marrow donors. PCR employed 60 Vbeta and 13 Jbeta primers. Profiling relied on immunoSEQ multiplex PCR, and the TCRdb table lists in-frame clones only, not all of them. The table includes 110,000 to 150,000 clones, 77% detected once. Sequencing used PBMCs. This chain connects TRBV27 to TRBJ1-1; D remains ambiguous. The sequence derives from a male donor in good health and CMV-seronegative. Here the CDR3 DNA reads TGTGCCAGCAGTTTCGGAGGTTTCCGCACTGAAGCTTTCTTT. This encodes CASSFGGFRTEAFF.